The 28 T cell receptor beta chains presented below share a single source sample, sequenced in a study of T and B cells in COVID-19 patients. BIOMED2 TRB-A/B primer pools were used in multiplex TRB PCR. TCRdb passed the multiplex PCR reads through MiXCR, listing each CDR3 protein once. Altogether 9,000 to 13,000 distinct CDR3 sequences are present, more than 30% being singletons, with the ten largest covering 13% to 15%. Blood genomic DNA input for TRB amplification was roughly 220-500 ng. The sequenced sample was blood. All receptors come from a human donor with active COVID-19.

By sample fraction, this clonotype is medium-sized (0.01 to 0.1%). The V call is TRBV19, the J call TRBJ2-5, with D unclear. This CDR3 has 11 residues. Between the trimmed V and J ends, which lost 3 bases and 4 bases, there was a span of 3 bases. CDR1 LNHDA and CDR2 SQIVND come from the germline V gene (reference sequence). CDR3 amino acids: CASSMGETQYF. The CDR3, as DNA: TGTGCCAGTAGTATGGGAGAGACCCAGTACTTC.

This clonotype is labeled as medium-sized. The V call is TRBV18, the J call TRBJ2-2; D is ambiguous. Germline V CDR1 and CDR2: KGHSH, LQKENI. The CDR3 spans 15 residues. The V end was cut by 6 bases, the J end by 6 bases, with 17 bases between. The CDR3, as DNA: TGTGCCAGCTCTCCCCCGCGAAGGGCGGCCGGGGAGCTGTTTTTT. This codes for CASSPPRRAAGELFF.

The rearrangement joins TRBV19 to TRBJ2-4, with D tentatively TRBD1 (6 bases). This CDR3 has 15 amino acids. V was cut by 5 bases and J by 3 bases, with 14 bases left in between. Germline CDR1 is LNHDA and CDR2 is SQIVND (reference sequence). For the CDR3, the DNA is TGTGCCAGTAGTCAACAGGGACGCGGCAAAAACATTCAGTACTTC. As protein: CASSQQGRGKNIQYF.

The CDR3, as DNA: TGTGCCAGCAGTATTACTAGCGGGGCGTACAATGAGCAGTTCTTC. Translating gives CASSITSGAYNEQFF. The rearrangement uses TRBV27 and TRBJ2-1, with 10 nucleotides matching TRBD2. The CDR3 totals 15 residues. The J segment lost 4 bases and the V segment lost 5 bases, leaving 5 bases of the junction unmatched. Germline V gene lookup returns CDR1 MNHEY and CDR2 SMNVEV (reference sequence).

There are a few counts of this clonotype. The J gene is TRBJ2-5, the V gene TRBV5-4, with D perhaps TRBD1 or TRBD2 (5 bases each). V lost 4 bases and J lost 5, with 18 bases in between. The germline gives CDR1 SGHNT, CDR2 YYREEE (reference sequence). The CDR3 is 15 amino acids. CDR3 DNA: TGTGCCAGCAGCGCTGGGACGGCGAAAGCGGAGACCCAGTACTTC. It yields the protein CASSAGTAKAETQYF.

In this sample, this clonotype turned up a few times. The chain couples TRBV6-5 to TRBJ1-2; D is perhaps TRBD1 (6 bases). Trimming removed 2 bases from V and 6 bases from J, with 16 bases in between. The CDR3 is 15 amino acids. Germline V gene data show CDR1 as MNHEY and CDR2 as SVGAGI. CDR3 coding DNA: TGTGCCAGCAGTTACGGGGGTTCCAGGGGCGATGGCTACACCTTC. It is translated as CASSYGGSRGDGYTF.

This clonotype has more than one count but fewer than ten. The chain carries TRBV19 and TRBJ1-5, with 7 bases lining up with TRBD1. This CDR3 has 14 amino acids. Germline trimming cut 1 base from V and 6 bases from J; bases unmatched to any gene: 3. The V gene's germline CDR1 is LNHDA and CDR2 SQIVND (reference sequence). The CDR3 DNA sequence: TGTGCCAGTAGTATAGGACAGGGCGTTCAGCCCCAGCATTTT. Protein product: CASSIGQGVQPQHF.

The V gene is TRBV7-6, the J gene TRBJ2-5; 7 bases align to TRBD1. Germline V gives CDR1 SGHVS, CDR2 FNYEAQ. V lost 4 bases and J lost 3; bases outside the gene matches: 5. The CDR3 runs to 14 residues. The CDR3 is CASSYSTGKETQYF. In nucleotides, the CDR3 is TGTGCCAGCAGCTACTCGACAGGGAAAGAGACCCAGTACTTC.

This clonotype occurred a few times. This chain connects TRBV12-3 or TRBV12-4 to TRBJ2-7; 10 nucleotides line up with TRBD1. The CDR3 loop spans 15 amino acids. The V segment lost 2 bases and the J segment 6 bases; nucleotides outside the gene matches: 7. As DNA, the CDR3 is TGTGCCAGCAGTTTAACGGGGACAGGGGTTGTCGAGCAGTACTTC. Translated, it gives CASSLTGTGVVEQYF.

The chain recombines TRBV6-2 or TRBV6-3 with TRBJ1-5; D gene unclear. CDR1 is MNHEY, CDR2 SVGEGT, per germline. V lost 4 bases and J lost 0, with 4 bases in between. This CDR3 region has 13 residues. The CDR3 DNA sequence: TGTGCCAGCAGTTGGGGTAGCAATCAGCCCCAGCATTTT. Protein sequence: CASSWGSNQPQHF.

The J gene is TRBJ1-4, the V gene TRBV11-1; D may be TRBD1 (5 bases). CDR3 length: 14 residues. Trimming removed 5 bases from V and 2 bases from J, with 9 bases in between. Germline values: CDR1 SGHAT, CDR2 FQDESV (reference sequence). Here the CDR3 reads CASSLWGTNEKLFF. The DNA of the CDR3 is TGTGCCAGCAGCCTTTGGGGCACTAATGAAAAACTGTTTTTT.

The rearrangement uses TRBV30 and TRBJ1-6, with D possibly TRBD1 on 6 matching bases. This CDR3 is built from 15 residues. The germline CDR1 and CDR2 sequences are GTSNPN and SVGIG (reference sequence). The V gene lost 2 bases and the J gene lost 10 bases, with 18 bases spanning the gap. CDR3 protein: CAWSPYATGQSPLHF. Written as DNA, the CDR3 is TGTGCCTGGAGTCCCTACGCAACAGGGCAATCACCCCTCCACTTT. Full variable domain (outside the CDR3, taken from reference TRBV30 and TRBJ1-6): SQTIHQWPATLVQPVGSPLSLECTVEGTSNPNLYWYRQAAGRGLQLLFYSVGIGQISSEVPQNLSASRPQDRQFILSSKKLLLSDSGFYLCAWSPYATGQSPLHFGNGTRLTVT.

The chain couples TRBV20-1 to TRBJ1-5, with D possibly TRBD1 on 6 matching bases. The CDR3 loop spans 14 amino acids. Trimming removed 1 base at V and 2 bases at J, with 9 bases between. In germline, CDR1 is DFQATT, CDR2 SNEGSKA (reference sequence). In DNA, the CDR3 is TGCAGTGCTAGAGCAGGGGTGGGCAATCAGCCCCAGCATTTT. It is translated as CSARAGVGNQPQHF.

By its share, this clonotype is medium-sized. The chain combines TRBV29-1 with TRBJ2-5, with a possible D match to TRBD1 (8 bases). This CDR3 contains 12 residues. Trimming took off 4 bases at V and 5 bases at J, with 11 bases between the two ends. CDR1 is SQVTM, CDR2 ANQGSEA, per germline. Here the CDR3 reads CSVAQGGETQYF. For the CDR3, the DNA is TGCAGCGTTGCACAGGGGGGGGAGACCCAGTACTTC.

The chain joins TRBV20-1 to TRBJ2-5; D assignment may be TRBD1 or TRBD2 (5 bases each). In germline, CDR1 is DFQATT, CDR2 SNEGSKA (reference sequence). This CDR3 has 16 amino acids. V was pared by 6 bases and J by 3 bases, with 23 bases between. The CDR3 region has the DNA TGCAGTGCCTACCCACAGCTGGGACCGGGCGAAGAGACCCAGTACTTC. Translating it yields CSAYPQLGPGEETQYF.

DNA for the CDR3: TGTGCCAGCAGGCTTACAGGGGTCGAGACCCAGTACTTC. Translated, it gives CASRLTGVETQYF. V and J are TRBV6-1 and TRBJ2-5; TRBD1 matches 7 bases. J lost 5 bases, V lost 6 bases, and 6 bases had no gene match. The germline V gene has CDR1 MNHNS and CDR2 SASEGT. The length of the CDR3 is 13 residues.

This clonotype has more than one count but fewer than ten. The chain combines TRBV19 with TRBJ1-1; D gene ambiguous. Germline V gene sequence: CDR1 LNHDA, CDR2 SQIVND (reference sequence). Trimming left V 6 bases short and J 7 bases short, with 21 bases between. This CDR3 is 15 amino acids long. The chain's CDR3 is CASRTTGPRKSEAFF. CDR3 nucleotide sequence: TGTGCCAGTAGGACCACCGGGCCCCGTAAAAGTGAAGCTTTCTTT.

This clonotype counts as medium-sized. This rearrangement joins TRBV18 to TRBJ2-3; D is uncertain. Trimming removed 0 bases from V and 0 bases from J, with 4 bases in between. Germline assignment: CDR1 KGHSH and CDR2 LQKENI. This CDR3 is 14 amino acids long. CDR3 sequence: CASSPPGSTDTQYF. In nucleotides, the CDR3 is TGTGCCAGCTCACCACCAGGGAGCACAGATACGCAGTATTTT.

The chain combines TRBV27 with TRBJ2-5, with 9 bases aligning to TRBD2. V was pared by 5 bases and J by 2 bases, with 9 bases of the junction left unmatched. Germline CDR1 reads MNHEY; CDR2 reads SMNVEV (reference sequence). The CDR3 extends over 16 amino acids. The chain's CDR3 is CASSPLRGGGQETQYF. In nucleotides, the CDR3 is TGTGCCAGCAGTCCCCTGCGGGGGGGCGGTCAAGAGACCCAGTACTTC.

This clonotype was counted between two and nine times. The rearrangement uses TRBV11-1 and TRBJ2-1; D possibly corresponds to TRBD2 (7 bases). This CDR3 comprises 15 residues. V was clipped by 4 bases and J by 6 bases, with 16 bases between them. CDR1 SGHAT and CDR2 FQDESV come from the germline V gene (reference sequence). The CDR3 DNA sequence: TGTGCCAGCAGCTCAACGGGGGGCCCCCGCAATGAGCAGTTCTTC. Translated, it gives CASSSTGGPRNEQFF.

This chain connects TRBV11-1 to TRBJ2-3; possibly TRBD2 for D (7 bases). The germline V and J ends were trimmed by 1 base and 2 bases, with 13 bases remaining between them. The CDR3 has 16 amino acids. Germline V CDR1 and CDR2: SGHAT, FQDESV (reference sequence). In nucleotides, the CDR3 is TGTGCCAGCAGCTTAGGGGGGGGCTCCTACACAGATACGCAGTATTTT. This sequence encodes CASSLGGGSYTDTQYF.

The chain recombines TRBV12-3 or TRBV12-4 with TRBJ2-4, with TRBD2 matching over 8 bases. This CDR3 region has 16 residues. The V segment lost 6 bases and the J segment 0 bases; nucleotides outside the gene matches: 7. The CDR3 sequence is CASSPGGVIAKNIQYF. Here the CDR3 DNA reads TGTGCCAGCAGCCCCGGGGGGGTTATAGCCAAAAACATTCAGTACTTC.

This clonotype was counted between two and nine times. V usage is TRBV7-9 and J usage is TRBJ2-4, with 7 bases that match TRBD1. The CDR3 covers 15 residues. The V gene's germline CDR1 is SEHNR and CDR2 FQNEAQ (reference sequence). V lost 2 bases, J lost 1 base, and 2 bases stayed unmatched. CDR3: CASSLLGGAKNIQYF. The CDR3 DNA reads as TGTGCCAGCAGCTTACTAGGGGGCGCCAAAAACATTCAGTACTTC.

The chain combines TRBV27 with TRBJ1-6; D might be TRBD1 (5 bases). The CDR3 has 14 residues. The V end was cut by 5 bases, the J end by 10 bases, with 15 bases between. Germline-derived CDR1 and CDR2 are MNHEY and SMNVEV (reference sequence). This CDR3 reads CASSLNPGYSPLHF. The CDR3 DNA is TGTGCCAGCAGTCTGAATCCAGGGTACTCACCCCTCCACTTT.

The V gene is TRBV7-9, the J gene TRBJ2-5, with 11 bases matching TRBD1. V was pared by 3 bases and J by 7 bases, with 4 bases of the junction left unmatched. This CDR3 is 14 amino acids long. Germline loops: CDR1 SEHNR, CDR2 FQNEAQ (reference sequence). This CDR3 reads CASSLADRGRTQYF. CDR3 bases: TGTGCCAGCAGCTTGGCGGACAGGGGGCGGACCCAGTACTTC.

This clonotype is classed as medium-sized. This chain links TRBV6-6 with TRBJ2-7; TRBD1 or TRBD2 may be the D gene (5 bases each). Germline CDR1 reads MNHNY; CDR2 reads SVGAGI (reference sequence). The CDR3 has 12 residues. V was cut by 6 bases and J by 5 bases, with 11 bases left in between. The CDR3 DNA reads TGTGCCAGCAGATACCGGGACGACGAGCAGTACTTC. This encodes CASRYRDDEQYF.

The V and J genes are TRBV7-2 and TRBJ1-2; 8 bases are a match to TRBD1. CDR3 length: 16 amino acids. Germline V gene lookup returns CDR1 SGHTA and CDR2 FQGNSA. V lost 5 bases to trimming and J lost 3 bases; unmatched junction nucleotides: 11. The CDR3 nucleotides read TGTGCCAGCAGCATACAGGGGGGGGGGATCGACTATGGCTACACCTTC. Translation: CASSIQGGGIDYGYTF.

The chain uses TRBV6-2 or TRBV6-3 and TRBJ1-1; no reliable D call. Trimming cost V 3 bases and J 1 base, with 9 bases left between them. In germline, CDR1 is MNHEY, CDR2 SVGEGT. The CDR3 runs 14 residues. This CDR3 is CASSYLRGNTEAFF. For the CDR3, the DNA is TGTGCCAGCAGTTATCTTAGAGGGAACACTGAAGCTTTCTTT.